This TCR beta chain was documented in a study of cytomegalovirus exposure and HLA in healthy donors. To note about this clone: Its antigen is unidentified.

This CDR3 region has 15 residues. J lost 5 bases, V lost 5 bases, and 3 bases had no gene match. CDR1 SGHDN and CDR2 FVKESK come from the germline V gene. Points from the study as a whole: In a later analysis, compared with equally common non-associated chains, HLA-associated beta chains were more expanded. In an earlier analysis, productive rearrangement rates for most beta V segments clustered near 87% or 30%.

Vbeta (60) and Jbeta (13) primers were used in the PCR. TCRdb's table, derived via immunoSEQ multiplex PCR, lists solely in-frame clones and lacks some. The table lists 120,000 or so clones, about 68% of them singletons. Sequenced input: PBMCs. The receptor comes from a man aged 35 to 55 in good health and CMV-seropositive. The chain uses TRBV14 and TRBJ1-6, with 10 positions matching TRBD1. In DNA, the CDR3 is TGTGCCAGCAGCATAGGACAGGGGGATAATTCACCCCTCCACTTT. Protein: CASSIGQGDNSPLHF.